Here is one T cell receptor (beta chain) with its context. The antigen remains undetermined. This CDR3 is 13 amino acids long. Germline V CDR1 and CDR2: SNHLY, FYNNEI. V shed 6 bases, J shed 6 bases, and the junction held 7 bases outside the gene matches. The data are from a study of cytomegalovirus exposure and HLA in healthy donors. Study-level background: Prior work identified 100 million to 130 million unique TCR beta sequences in 150 million to 200 million T cells. From HLA-typed donors, an early data release held about 85 million unique TCRs. Within the Caucasian-associated ancestry cluster were more than 75% of the 398 genotyped donors. General study findings and limits: Further analysis was carried out later, and it showed several of the most significant clusters appearing linked to common viral pathogens.

13 Jbeta primers and 60 Vbeta primers were used for the PCR. Measured with immunoSEQ multiplex PCR; TCRdb has only the in-frame clones, and not every one. The sample carries roughly 130,000 clones, more than 65% recorded once. The genes are TRBV2 and TRBJ1-2, with 7 nucleotides matching TRBD1. The sequencing sample was made of PBMCs. The TCR originated in a young woman in good health and CMV-seropositive. The CDR3 nucleotides are TGTGCCAGCAGCGGAAAGACAGGGAATGGCTACACCTTC. Amino acids: CASSGKTGNGYTF.